Presented here are 21 T cell receptor beta chains from one specimen sequenced in a study of OX40 agonist ivuxolimab in advanced cancers. Assay used: immunoSEQ multiplex PCR; TCRdb lists only in-frame clones, some missing. Of approximately 15,000 clones in the sample, around four fifths were seen once. The sample here was CD4+ or CD8+ T cells sorted from blood, taken in a trial of the OX40 agonist ivuxolimab. All receptors come from an adult with an advanced solid tumor such as melanoma, head and neck, liver or kidney cancer.

The rearrangement uses TRBV28 and TRBJ1-2; no firm D call. The CDR3 covers 13 residues. The germline V gene has CDR1 MDHEN and CDR2 SYDVKM. The V end lost 3 bases, the J end lost 8 bases, and 13 bases lay between the germline ends. As DNA, the CDR3 is TGTGCCAGCAGTTTTTGGACGGTCTGGGGCTACACCTTC. It encodes CASSFWTVWGYTF.

This CDR3 is CASSIISSTYNEQFF. As DNA, the CDR3 is TGTGCCAGCAGTATAATATCTTCCACCTACAATGAGCAGTTCTTC. This chain connects TRBV27 to TRBJ2-1; D gene unclear. Looked up from germline, CDR1 is MNHEY and CDR2 is SMNVEV (reference sequence). Trimming pared 5 bases from V and 2 bases from J, leaving 13 bases between. The CDR3 is 15 residues long.

This clone was detected once. The V gene is TRBV7-9, the J gene TRBJ1-1; a weak D match, TRBD1 (6 bases). V lost 7 bases and J 4 bases, leaving 16 bases between the germline ends. The CDR3 is 14 amino acids. Germline CDR1 and CDR2: SEHNR and FQNEAQ (reference sequence). CDR3 DNA: TGTGCCAGCACCCCCGGGACACTTGGCACTGAAGCTTTCTTT. Translating gives CASTPGTLGTEAFF.

The rearrangement joins TRBV4-1 to TRBJ2-3, with 13 bases matching TRBD2. This CDR3 spans 15 amino acids. J gave up 5 bases and V 1 base, and 0 bases lay outside the gene matches. In germline, CDR1 is MGHRA, CDR2 YSYEKL. DNA for the CDR3: TGCGCCAGCAGCCAAGGGACTAGCGGGGGAGATACGCAGTATTTT. Protein product: CASSQGTSGGDTQYF.

V usage is TRBV9 and J usage is TRBJ2-5; a possible D gene is TRBD1 (6 bases). The CDR3 is 15 amino acids. The germline V and J ends were trimmed by 0 bases and 1 base, with 10 bases remaining between them. The germline CDR1 and CDR2 sequences are SGDLS and YYNGEE. CDR3 residues: CASSVVGHPQETQYF. The CDR3 nucleotides read TGTGCCAGCAGCGTAGTGGGACACCCCCAAGAGACCCAGTACTTC.

The CDR3 reads CAISLGLANYNEQFF. In DNA, the CDR3 is TGTGCCATCAGTTTGGGACTGGCCAACTACAATGAGCAGTTCTTC. The rearrangement links TRBV10-3 to TRBJ2-1; tentative D call: TRBD2 (6 bases). V was trimmed by 5 bases and J by 3 bases, leaving 14 bases between them. The germline gives CDR1 ENHRY, CDR2 SYGVKD. The CDR3 sequence is 15 residues long.

This chain links TRBV9 with TRBJ2-7, with 7 bases aligning to TRBD2. V was clipped by 4 bases and J by 4 bases; unmatched bases: 11. Per germline, CDR1 SGDLS and CDR2 YYNGEE. This CDR3 contains 15 residues. In nucleotides, the CDR3 is TGTGCCAGCAGCCCTGGGGTAGGGGAGGGGTACGAGCAGTACTTC. It yields the protein CASSPGVGEGYEQYF.

The chain uses TRBV28 and TRBJ2-5; D remains ambiguous. Judging by the DNA end, TRBJ2-7 fits better; the J call may be wrong. The length of the CDR3 is 15 residues. Per germline, CDR1 MDHEN and CDR2 SYDVKM. DNA for the CDR3: TGTGCCAGCAGCCCACAGCCCCGAGTCTCCTACGAGCAGTACTTC. It translates to CASSPQPRVSYEQYF.

The table lists this clone with a count of one. J is TRBJ1-6 and V is TRBV30; 8 bases line up with TRBD1. Germline V gene lookup returns CDR1 GTSNPN and CDR2 SVGIG (reference sequence). V shed 2 bases and J 6 bases; nucleotides not matched to a gene: 3. The length of the CDR3 is 14 residues. Here the CDR3 DNA reads TGTGCCTGGAGTCTTCAGGGGGCTAATTCACCCCTCCACTTT. Its translation: CAWSLQGANSPLHF.

The chain links TRBV2 to TRBJ2-7; TRBD2 matches at 11 bases. This CDR3 is built from 15 residues. CDR1 and CDR2 (germline): SNHLY, FYNNEI. After removal of 4 bases from V and 3 bases from J, the junction contained 5 bases not matched to a gene. As DNA, the CDR3 is TGTGCCAGCAGTGCTACTAGCGGGAGAGTCTACGAGCAGTACTTC. Translating gives CASSATSGRVYEQYF.

The chain employs TRBV7-2 and TRBJ2-4, with D perhaps given as TRBD1 or TRBD2 (7 bases each). In germline, CDR1 is SGHTA, CDR2 FQGNSA. V was trimmed by 5 bases and J by 4 bases, leaving 18 bases between them. CDR3 size: 16 residues. CDR3 region: CASSAWAGGEKNIQYF. Written as DNA, the CDR3 is TGTGCCAGCAGCGCCTGGGCAGGGGGGGAGAAAAACATTCAGTACTTC.

This clone was picked up one time. V is TRBV6-1 and J is TRBJ2-2; unclear D gene. The CDR3 runs 10 residues. Germline CDR1 is MNHNS and CDR2 is SASEGT. V was cut by 10 bases and J by 8 bases, with 8 bases left in between. CDR3 amino acids: CATSDGELFF. In DNA form, the CDR3 reads TGTGCCACCTCTGATGGGGAGCTGTTTTTT.

This sequence joins TRBV13 and TRBJ1-2; no reliable D call. CDR3 size: 14 residues. Between the trimmed V and J ends, which lost 2 bases and 6 bases, there was a span of 13 bases. From germline, CDR1 is PRHDT and CDR2 FYEKMQ (reference sequence). The CDR3, as DNA: TGTGCCAGCAGCTTATCAATTTCCCACGATGGCTACACCTTC. Amino acids: CASSLSISHDGYTF.

The chain employs TRBV19 and TRBJ2-7; 7 bases map to TRBD2. The V and J ends lost 5 bases and 4 bases, in that order; junction bases with no gene match: 11. Germline-derived CDR1 and CDR2 are LNHDA and SQIVND (reference sequence). CDR3 length: 15 amino acids. The CDR3 nucleotides are TGTGCCAGTAGTCACTTAACGGGGAGGGATTACGAGCAGTACTTC. This gives the protein CASSHLTGRDYEQYF.

The count of this clone is one. The V call is TRBV15, the J call TRBJ2-7; D not resolved. Germline CDR1 reads LNHNV; CDR2 reads YYDKDF (reference sequence). This CDR3 has 14 residues. The V and J ends lost 1 base and 5 bases respectively, with 12 bases between them. The CDR3 DNA follows: TGTGCCACCAGCAGAGGGAACCCCTTAAACGAGCAGTACTTC. Its translation: CATSRGNPLNEQYF.

The J gene is TRBJ2-1, the V gene TRBV9; D is ambiguous. This CDR3 is built from 12 residues. The germline gives CDR1 SGDLS, CDR2 YYNGEE. V dropped 4 bases and J dropped 10 bases, with 12 bases sitting between them. The CDR3 bases are TGTGCCAGCAGCCCCCCGGCGAGGGAGCAGTTCTTC. It specifies CASSPPAREQFF.

Details on this clone: A read error is the likely source, as a far larger clone sits one nucleotide away. The CDR3 nucleotides are TGTGCCAGCAGCCTCGGGGTCAACGAAGCTTTCTTT. This translates into CASSLGVNEAFF. V and J are TRBV11-2 and TRBJ1-1, with D unresolved. The V end was cut by 5 bases, the J end by 8 bases, with 12 bases between. The CDR3 consists of 12 residues. The germline gives CDR1 SGHAT, CDR2 FQNNGV.

The chain uses TRBV27 and TRBJ1-5; 11 bases align to TRBD1. CDR1 and CDR2 from the germline V gene are MNHEY and SMNVEV (reference sequence). This CDR3 has 16 amino acids. Trimming at V came to 0 bases and at J to 4 bases, leaving 2 bases not matched to a gene. This chain's CDR3 is CASSLSGTGGNQPQHF. CDR3 DNA: TGTGCCAGCAGTTTATCCGGGACAGGGGGAAATCAGCCCCAGCATTTT.

The chain has TRBV28 and TRBJ2-4, with TRBD1 matching 7 bases. CDR3 length: 16 residues. The V and J ends lost 3 bases and 8 bases, in that order; junction bases with no gene match: 13. In germline, CDR1 is MDHEN, CDR2 SYDVKM. The CDR3 loop reads CASSFSPRQGSDIQYF. The CDR3 DNA reads as TGTGCCAGCAGTTTCTCCCCCCGACAGGGTTCGGACATTCAGTACTTC.

The chain employs TRBV4-3 and TRBJ2-1; D remains unclear. V was pared by 1 base and J by 6 bases, with 7 bases between. The V gene's germline CDR1 is LGHNA and CDR2 YSLEER. The CDR3 totals 13 residues. CDR3 sequence: CASSQGHPNEQFF. CDR3 DNA: TGCGCCAGCAGCCAAGGGCACCCCAATGAGCAGTTCTTC.

This chain uses TRBV27 with TRBJ2-3; D may match TRBD1 or TRBD2 (5 bases each). The CDR3 runs to 18 residues. In germline, CDR1 is MNHEY, CDR2 SMNVEV (reference sequence). The V and J ends lost 6 bases and 4 bases respectively, with 26 bases between them. The CDR3 sequence: CASRQPAQRGRGADTQYF. The CDR3 nucleotides are TGTGCCAGCAGACAACCCGCACAGAGGGGAAGGGGTGCAGATACGCAGTATTTT.